The present T cell receptor (beta chain) was sequenced within a study of blood T cells in healthy people across ages. The authors ran a second PCR of 7 to 11 cycles using a sample-barcoded 5' primer and a J-beta primer mix. TCRdb reanalysed the 5' RACE reads using MiXCR and keeps one entry per CDR3 protein. The sample holds roughly 650,000 distinct CDR3 sequences; about 30% are singletons and the top ten take 15%. Looked up from germline, CDR1 is DFQATT and CDR2 is SNEGSKA (reference sequence). V shed 8 bases, J shed 6 bases, and the junction held 8 bases outside the gene matches. This CDR3 has 13 amino acids. This clonotype was observed at least ten times.

The sequencing sample was made of blood. The chain has TRBV20-1 and TRBJ2-1; the match to TRBD2 covers 9 bases. The sequence was collected from a woman of 80 years or more in good health. The CDR3 DNA follows: TGCAGTCGTAGCGGGGGTCCGGGCAATGAGCAGTTCTTC. Amino acid sequence: CSRSGGPGNEQFF.